This T cell receptor (beta chain) derives from a study of T-cell memory formation after mild COVID-19. Turning to the study itself: Clusters of TCRs were largely donor specific. Whole-study findings and limits: Most CD4+ clones that shrank were in CM and EM, while CD8+ ones turned up in EMRA.

As to this clonotype: What it recognizes is unknown.

CDR1 is MNHEY and CDR2 is SVGAGI in the germline V gene. V was clipped by 6 bases and J by 0 bases, with 12 bases between them. The CDR3 is 15 amino acids. Constant-segment primers were used for 5'RACE, and the resulting TCR alpha and TCR beta cDNA libraries carried sample barcodes and UMIs. TCRdb ran MiXCR on the 5' RACE reads and lists one entry per CDR3 protein. The top ten clones hold about a fifth of a sample with 250,000 to 300,000 distinct CDR3 sequences, around 16% of them seen once. V usage is TRBV6-5 and J usage is TRBJ2-1, with D tentatively TRBD1 (7 bases). The clonotype was recovered from a man aged 18 to 30 who had mild COVID-19 (a few samples of this study predate the infection). Cell type and time point are not known. Source material: PBMCs or a T cell subset sorted from them (not recorded which). The CDR3 protein is CASRYQGGSYNEQFF. As DNA, the CDR3 is TGTGCCAGCAGGTACCAGGGGGGCTCCTACAATGAGCAGTTCTTC.